Here is one T cell receptor beta chain with its context. This entry belongs to a study of blood T cell repertoires in COVID-19. Across the whole study: Sites in the United States, Italy and Spain provided acute and convalescent COVID-19 samples.

Authors' methods: Reference gene primers were amplified, and this amplification served to estimate nucleated cell counts. The method was immunoSEQ multiplex PCR; TCRdb's version includes in-frame clones alone and lacks a portion of them. That table furnishes V, J and clone size, whereas the DNA furnished D and trimming. The sample includes a few hundred thousand clones, 80% to 90% of them seen just once. The CDR3 is made up of 15 amino acids. V lost 3 bases and J lost 3; bases outside the gene matches: 6. The germline gives CDR1 SGDLS, CDR2 YYNGEE. The rearrangement uses TRBV9 and TRBJ2-7, with 10 bases matching TRBD2. The clonotype originates from a man in his forties with acute or convalescent COVID-19. Sequenced: peripheral blood. The CDR3 is CASSAEAGGIYEQYF. The DNA of the CDR3 is TGTGCCAGCAGCGCGGAAGCGGGGGGGATCTACGAGCAGTACTTC.